Given below is one T cell receptor beta chain in context. This entry comes from a study of T cell changes during pregnancy in multiple sclerosis. Using immunoSEQ multiplex PCR, the repertoire was profiled, and TCRdb retains in-frame clones only, with some absent. In the table there are approximately 120,000 clones, about 96% of which are singletons. The sequenced sample was peripheral blood, obtained after pregnancy. This TCR derives from a female donor with multiple sclerosis, enrolled in a pregnancy study.

The DNA of the CDR3 is TGTGCCACCAGCACTACTGGACTACCCTACGAGCAGTACTTC. Encoded protein: CATSTTGLPYEQYF. The J gene is TRBJ2-7, the V gene TRBV15, with D possibly matching TRBD2 (6 bases). Germline V gene sequence: CDR1 LNHNV, CDR2 YYDKDF (reference sequence). Trimming took 4 bases from V and 2 from J, leaving 12 bases between them. The CDR3 sequence is 14 residues long.